This paragraph reports one T cell receptor (beta chain). Its antigen remains unknown. This sample was included in a study of cytomegalovirus exposure and HLA in healthy donors. Study-level results: The study labeled more than 150 TCR beta chains cytomegalovirus-associated. Highest at DRB1 and lowest at HLA-C, TCR association rates differed among HLA loci in a later analysis.

PCR used 60 Vbeta primers and 13 Jbeta primers. The data were produced by immunoSEQ multiplex PCR, yet TCRdb's version contains in-frame clones alone and is incomplete. The sample has 90,000 to 120,000 clones, around four fifths seen once. This CDR3 region has 15 residues. With V trimmed by 5 bases and J by 5 bases, 8 bases remained unmatched. Germline CDR1 and CDR2: SGHRS and YFSETQ. The sequence came from a man aged 25-45 years in good health and CMV-seronegative. The chain employs TRBV5-1 and TRBJ2-1; TRBD2 matches at 9 bases. What was sequenced was PBMCs. CDR3 DNA sequence: TGCGCCAGCAGATCTGCTAGCGGGACGAACAATGAGCAGTTCTTC. Encoded protein: CASRSASGTNNEQFF.